The 25 T cell receptor beta chains reported below all come from one sample, sequenced in a study of blood T cells in healthy people across ages. A J-beta primer mix and a sample-barcoded 5' primer were used in a second PCR of roughly 6 to 11 cycles. TCRdb reprocessed the 5' RACE reads via MiXCR and lists one record per CDR3 protein. The sample has approximately 800,000 distinct CDR3 sequences, about 62% seen once. The sample comprised blood. Receptor source: a man under 40 in good health.

The CDR3 region has the DNA TGTGCCAGCAGCCTAGGACTAGCGGATTCCTACGAGCAGTACTTC. Translated, it gives CASSLGLADSYEQYF. The chain uses TRBV3-1 and TRBJ2-7; 10 positions match TRBD2. The CDR3 is 15 amino acids. The germline gives CDR1 LGHDT, CDR2 YNNKEL (reference sequence). The V and J ends lost 4 bases and 1 base, in that order; junction bases with no gene match: 4.

The rearrangement joins TRBV5-1 to TRBJ2-7; D is unclear. The CDR3 runs 14 residues. Germline CDR1 reads SGHRS; CDR2 reads YFSETQ. The V gene lost 1 base and the J gene lost 0 bases, with 8 bases spanning the gap. CDR3 loop: CASSLFSSSYEQYF. CDR3 sequence (DNA): TGCGCCAGCAGCTTGTTTTCGAGCTCCTACGAGCAGTACTTC. The full variable domain, completed using reference TRBV5-1 and TRBJ2-7, is KAGVTQTPRYLIKTRGQQVTLSCSPISGHRSVSWYQQTPGQGLQFLFEYFSETQRNKGNFPGRFSGRQFSNSRSEMNVSTLELGDSALYLCASSLFSSSYEQYFGPGTRLTVT.

The chain is built from TRBV6-1 and TRBJ2-3; 7 bases are shared with TRBD2. Looked up from germline, CDR1 is MNHNS and CDR2 is SASEGT. There are 17 residues in the CDR3. Trimming at V came to 6 bases and at J to 1 base, leaving 13 bases not matched to a gene. The CDR3, as DNA: TGTGCCAGCAGCCCCTCCACTAGCGAAATTCGCACAGATACGCAGTATTTT. Protein sequence: CASSPSTSEIRTDTQYF.

As regards this clonotype: One junction end does not reproduce the germline sequence, and a read error may be involved. This rearrangement joins TRBV29-1 to TRBJ2-1, with D tentatively TRBD1 or TRBD2 (6 bases each). The germline gives CDR1 SQVTM, CDR2 ANQGSEA. The CDR3 length is 15 residues. CDR3 amino acids: CGVEQGWRVDNEQFF. As DNA, the CDR3 is TGCGGCGTTGAGCAGGGGTGGAGGGTTGACAATGAGCAGTTCTTC.

This chain uses TRBV6-5 with TRBJ2-4, with 7 bases lining up with TRBD2. The DNA matches TRBJ2-7 better at its end, which makes the J call doubtful. The CDR3 consists of 14 residues. In germline, CDR1 is MNHEY, CDR2 SVGAGI. The CDR3 DNA is TGTGCCAGCACCTTGGGGAGGGATCGAGTCGAGCAGTACTTC. Amino acid sequence: CASTLGRDRVEQYF.

The CDR3 bases are TGTGCCTGGGGGCGACGGGATGGCTACACCTTC. Residues: CAWGRRDGYTF. The genes are TRBV30 and TRBJ1-2; D is ambiguous. Germline-derived CDR1 and CDR2 are GTSNPN and SVGIG (reference sequence). Trimming removed 5 bases at V and 6 bases at J, with 10 bases between. The CDR3 sequence is 11 residues long.

This chain connects TRBV29-1 to TRBJ2-5; D may be TRBD2 (7 bases). V was shortened by 6 bases and J by 5 bases, with 16 bases between the two germline ends. This CDR3 region has 13 residues. Germline-derived CDR1 and CDR2 are SQVTM and ANQGSEA. The CDR3 here is CSVGPGGRETQYF. CDR3 in DNA: TGCAGCGTGGGACCGGGGGGCCGGGAGACCCAGTACTTC.

The V and J genes are TRBV5-6 and TRBJ2-7; D unresolved. Between the trimmed V and J ends, which lost 4 bases and 0 bases, there was a span of 17 bases. The germline CDR1 and CDR2 sequences are SGHDT and YYEEEE. This CDR3 has 16 residues. The DNA for the CDR3 is TGTGCCAGCAGCCCCGACGGAGTCTTGGGCTCCTACGAGCAGTACTTC. Protein product: CASSPDGVLGSYEQYF.

The chain uses TRBV6-6 and TRBJ2-1; 9 nucleotides align to TRBD1. Trimming took 8 bases from V and 8 from J; bases not matched to a gene: 7. The length of the CDR3 is 13 residues. Germline CDR1 MNHNY, CDR2 SVGAGI (reference sequence). DNA for the CDR3: TGTGCCAGCCGGGACAGGGATTGGGATGAGCAGTTCTTC. It yields the protein CASRDRDWDEQFF.

The J gene is TRBJ2-7, the V gene TRBV11-2; 8 bases line up with TRBD1. Germline V gene lookup returns CDR1 SGHAT and CDR2 FQNNGV. The CDR3 has 14 residues. J was trimmed by 2 bases and V by 4 bases; bases with no gene match: 4. CDR3 region: CASSSGDRPYEQYF. The CDR3 DNA follows: TGTGCCAGCAGCTCAGGGGACAGGCCCTACGAGCAGTACTTC.

This chain uses TRBV7-9 with TRBJ1-4; 10 bases are shared with TRBD1. V was pared by 7 bases and J by 5 bases, with 1 base of the junction left unmatched. Germline V gene data show CDR1 as SEHNR and CDR2 as FQNEAQ (reference sequence). The length of the CDR3 is 13 residues. Here the CDR3 reads CASKGQGNEKLFF. The CDR3 nucleotides are TGTGCCAGCAAGGGACAGGGGAATGAAAAACTGTTTTTT.

The chain is built from TRBV29-1 and TRBJ2-7, with TRBD1 matching 7 bases. Germline CDR1 SQVTM, CDR2 ANQGSEA. V lost 4 bases to trimming and J lost 3 bases; unmatched junction nucleotides: 6. The CDR3 length is 13 residues. This CDR3 reads CSVGRDSIYEQYF. The CDR3 DNA reads as TGCAGCGTTGGAAGGGACAGCATCTACGAGCAGTACTTC.

This clonotype was picked up a small number of times. The chain uses TRBV6-1 and TRBJ2-3; D is perhaps TRBD2 (5 bases). Germline V lookup: CDR1 MNHNS, CDR2 SASEGT. This CDR3 region has 15 residues. V was clipped by 7 bases and J by 5 bases, with 19 bases between them. The CDR3 DNA sequence: TGTGCCAGCACCCCGGTCGGGGTAGCTGGAGATACGCAGTATTTT. This encodes CASTPVGVAGDTQYF.

The genes are TRBV12-3 or TRBV12-4 and TRBJ2-1; D is ambiguous. The V end was cut by 3 bases, the J end by 8 bases, with 14 bases between. The CDR3 totals 14 residues. CDR3 nucleotide sequence: TGTGCCAGCAGTTTTCAGACATCAGGTGATGAGCAGTTCTTC. It codes for CASSFQTSGDEQFF.

V usage is TRBV29-1 and J usage is TRBJ2-7; 10 nucleotides line up with TRBD1. The V and J ends lost 1 base and 2 bases, in that order; junction bases with no gene match: 2. The germline gives CDR1 SQVTM, CDR2 ANQGSEA. This CDR3 contains 14 residues. This chain's CDR3 is CSVEVTGGPYEQYF. Written as DNA, the CDR3 is TGCAGCGTTGAAGTGACAGGGGGCCCCTACGAGCAGTACTTC.

This chain links TRBV13 with TRBJ2-7, with a possible D match to TRBD2 (6 bases). CDR3 size: 16 residues. Germline loops: CDR1 PRHDT, CDR2 FYEKMQ (reference sequence). V lost 4 bases, J lost 3 bases, and 19 bases lay in between. As DNA, the CDR3 is TGTGCCAGCAGCTCCCCTACGATAGCGGAAAGCTACGAGCAGTACTTC. This encodes CASSSPTIAESYEQYF. Looking up the rest from reference TRBV13 and TRBJ2-7 gives the full variable domain: AAGVIQSPRHLIKEKRETATLKCYPIPRHDTVYWYQQGPGQDPQFLISFYEKMQSDKGSIPDRFSAQQFSDYHSELNMSSLELGDSALYFCASSSPTIAESYEQYFGPGTRLTVT.

The gene calls are TRBV25-1 and TRBJ2-7; the D is unclear. Germline assignment: CDR1 MGHDK and CDR2 SYGVNS. CDR3 length: 12 residues. V lost 2 bases, J lost 2 bases, and 4 bases lay in between. DNA for the CDR3: TGTGCCAGCAGTGAAATTCCCTACGAGCAGTACTTC. Protein product: CASSEIPYEQYF.

For the CDR3, the DNA is TGTGCCAGCAGTTTCCTAGCGGGGGGAAGTTTCACAGATACGCAGTATTTT. Translation gives CASSFLAGGSFTDTQYF. This chain links TRBV27 with TRBJ2-3, with 11 positions matching TRBD2. The V and J ends lost 3 bases and 2 bases, in that order; junction bases with no gene match: 7. CDR3 length: 17 residues. Germline V CDR1 and CDR2: MNHEY, SMNVEV (reference sequence).

This clonotype has a single count. This sequence joins TRBV4-3 and TRBJ2-5; D possibly corresponds to TRBD1 (6 bases). The CDR3 covers 16 residues. V lost 0 bases to trimming and J lost 0 bases, with 11 bases between them. In germline, CDR1 is LGHNA, CDR2 YSLEER. CDR3 protein: CASSQDGGQYQETQYF. In nucleotides, the CDR3 is TGCGCCAGCAGCCAAGATGGGGGCCAGTACCAAGAGACCCAGTACTTC.

A few counts support this clonotype. The V gene is TRBV5-1, the J gene TRBJ1-2, with 7 bases that match TRBD1. The germline gives CDR1 SGHRS, CDR2 YFSETQ. The CDR3 sequence is 14 residues long. The V and J ends lost 4 bases and 8 bases, in that order; junction bases with no gene match: 11. As DNA, the CDR3 is TGCGCCAGCAGCGAAACTGGGACAGATGAAGGCTACACCTTC. Its protein is CASSETGTDEGYTF.

The rearrangement uses TRBV9 and TRBJ1-1; the D gene is possibly TRBD1 (5 bases). This CDR3 has 17 residues. Germline V gene sequence: CDR1 SGDLS, CDR2 YYNGEE. V was pared by 0 bases and J by 0 bases, with 15 bases between. The CDR3 sequence is CASSVAVSGTVNTEAFF. In DNA form, the CDR3 reads TGTGCCAGCAGCGTAGCCGTTTCAGGGACGGTGAACACTGAAGCTTTCTTT. The whole variable domain, filled in from reference TRBV9 and TRBJ1-1, reads DSGVTQTPKHLITATGQRVTLRCSPRSGDLSVYWYQQSLDQGLQFLIQYYNGEERAKGNILERFSAQQFPDLHSELNLSSLELGDSALYFCASSVAVSGTVNTEAFFGQGTRLTVV.

V usage is TRBV13 and J usage is TRBJ2-5, with D perhaps given as TRBD1 or TRBD2 (6 bases each). The CDR3 sequence is 15 residues long. Trimming removed 6 bases at V and 4 bases at J, with 18 bases between. Germline CDR1 PRHDT, CDR2 FYEKMQ (reference sequence). The chain's CDR3 is CASSTGGRVIETQYF. The CDR3 nucleotides are TGTGCCAGCAGTACCGGGGGCCGGGTTATAGAGACCCAGTACTTC.

The table lists this clonotype with a few counts. The chain carries TRBV29-1 and TRBJ2-6; D unclear. CDR1 is SQVTM, CDR2 ANQGSEA, per germline. Trimming pared 5 bases from V and 0 bases from J, leaving 11 bases between. The CDR3 loop spans 15 amino acids. In DNA, the CDR3 is TGCAGCGTTCTGGGCCCCCCCTCTGGGGCCAACGTCCTGACTTTC. Translating gives CSVLGPPSGANVLTF. Full variable domain (outside the CDR3, taken from reference TRBV29-1 and TRBJ2-6): SAVISQKPSRDICQRGTSLTIQCQVDSQVTMMFWYRQQPGQSLTLIATANQGSEATYESGFVIDKFPISRPNLTFSTLTVSNMSPEDSSIYLCSVLGPPSGANVLTFGAGSRLTVL.

The V call is TRBV3-1, the J call TRBJ1-2; D possibly corresponds to TRBD1 (5 bases). Germline CDR1 and CDR2: LGHDT and YNNKEL (reference sequence). V was trimmed by 0 bases and J by 0 bases, leaving 8 bases between them. The CDR3 has 15 amino acids. This chain's CDR3 is CASSQEATANYGYTF. For the CDR3, the DNA is TGTGCCAGCAGCCAAGAAGCGACAGCTAACTATGGCTACACCTTC.

This clonotype was counted a single time. The V and J genes are TRBV4-1 and TRBJ1-2, with D perhaps matching TRBD1 (6 bases). The germline V gene has CDR1 MGHRA and CDR2 YSYEKL. The CDR3 has 17 residues. Between the trimmed V and J ends, which lost 1 base and 0 bases, there was a span of 15 bases. The CDR3, as DNA: TGCGCCAGCAGCCAAGGCGGCAACAGGGCATCTAACTATGGCTACACCTTC. It translates to CASSQGGNRASNYGYTF.